This T cell receptor (beta chain) is drawn from a study of shared clonotypes between healthy human individuals. The CDR3 is 15 amino acids. The V gene's germline CDR1 is MDHEN and CDR2 SYDVKM. J gave up 2 bases and V 5 bases, and 2 bases lay outside the gene matches. Measured with immunoSEQ multiplex PCR; TCRdb has only the in-frame clones, and not every one. The table has some 550,000 clones, more than 95% seen once; the top ten hold 0.057%. The receptor was derived from a woman aged 25 to 39 in good health. The chain is built from TRBV28 and TRBJ2-7; TRBD2 aligns across 14 bases. The source material was naive CD4+ T cells sorted from blood. Indicated subset: CD45RA+ positively selected. The CDR3 DNA is TGTGCCAGCAGTGGGACTAGCGGGAGTGCCTACGAGCAGTACTTC. It encodes CASSGTSGSAYEQYF. The complete variable domain, with remaining parts taken from reference TRBV28 and TRBJ2-7, reads DVKVTQSSRYLVKRTGEKVFLECVQDMDHENMFWYRQDPGLGLRLIYFSYDVKMKEKGDIPEGYSVSREKKERFSLILESASTNQTSMYLCASSGTSGSAYEQYFGPGTRLTVT.